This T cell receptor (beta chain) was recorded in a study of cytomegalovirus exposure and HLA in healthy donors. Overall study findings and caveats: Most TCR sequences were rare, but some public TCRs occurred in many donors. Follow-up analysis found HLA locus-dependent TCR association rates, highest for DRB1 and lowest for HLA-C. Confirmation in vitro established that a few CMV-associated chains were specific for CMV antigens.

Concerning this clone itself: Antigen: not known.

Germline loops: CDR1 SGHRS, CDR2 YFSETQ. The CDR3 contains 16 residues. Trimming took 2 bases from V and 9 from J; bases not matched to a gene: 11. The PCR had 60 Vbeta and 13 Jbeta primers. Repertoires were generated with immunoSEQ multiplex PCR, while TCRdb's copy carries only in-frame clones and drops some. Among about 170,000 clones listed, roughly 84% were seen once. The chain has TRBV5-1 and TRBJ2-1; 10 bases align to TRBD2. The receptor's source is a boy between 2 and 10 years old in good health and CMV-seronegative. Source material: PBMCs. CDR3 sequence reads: CASSLATSGFASEQFF. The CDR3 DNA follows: TGCGCCAGCAGCTTAGCGACTAGCGGGTTCGCTAGTGAGCAGTTCTTC.